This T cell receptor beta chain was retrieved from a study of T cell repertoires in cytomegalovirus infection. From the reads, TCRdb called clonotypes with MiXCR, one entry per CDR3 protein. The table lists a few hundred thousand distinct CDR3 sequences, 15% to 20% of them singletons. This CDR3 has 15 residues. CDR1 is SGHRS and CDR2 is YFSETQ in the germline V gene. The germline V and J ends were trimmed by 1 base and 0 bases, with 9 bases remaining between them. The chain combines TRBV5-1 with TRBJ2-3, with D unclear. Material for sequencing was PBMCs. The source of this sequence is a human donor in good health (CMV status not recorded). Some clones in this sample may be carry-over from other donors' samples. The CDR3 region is CASSLMPLSTDTQYF. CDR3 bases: TGCGCCAGCAGCTTGATGCCCCTGAGCACAGATACGCAGTATTTT.